The 10 T cell receptor beta chains in this list originate from one sample, sequenced in a study of T cell repertoires in cytomegalovirus infection. TCRdb analysed the reads with MiXCR anew, one entry per CDR3 protein. The table includes roughly 500,000 distinct CDR3 sequences, approximately 15% detected once. Sample: CD8+ T cells from PBMCs. These receptors were collected from a human donor in good health (CMV status not recorded). Some clones in this sample may be carry-over from other donors' samples.

In its sample, this clonotype was seen many times. The rearrangement uses TRBV2 and TRBJ2-1; D might be TRBD2 (5 bases). The CDR3 runs 14 residues. The V and J ends lost 3 bases and 5 bases respectively, with 11 bases between them. Germline lookup yields CDR1 SNHLY and CDR2 FYNNEI. CDR3: CASSDKSGHNEQFF. In DNA form, the CDR3 reads TGTGCCAGCAGTGATAAAAGCGGCCACAATGAGCAGTTCTTC.

This clonotype was picked up many times. The rearrangement uses TRBV4-1 and TRBJ1-2, with TRBD1 matching over 10 bases. The CDR3 extends over 18 amino acids. The trim removed 1 base at V and 6 bases at J, leaving 14 bases unmatched. CDR1 and CDR2 from the germline V gene are MGHRA and YSYEKL. CDR3 nucleotides: TGCGCCAGCAGCCAAGGTCTGCGGGACAGGGGTAGTTCGGATGGCTACACCTTC. Protein product: CASSQGLRDRGSSDGYTF.

In this sample, this clonotype turned up many times. The rearrangement uses TRBV12-3 or TRBV12-4 and TRBJ2-1; TRBD2 might be the D (6 bases). V was shortened by 1 base and J by 5 bases, with 6 bases between the two germline ends. This CDR3 is built from 13 residues. Here the CDR3 reads CASSLGGDNEQFF. CDR3 nucleotide sequence: TGTGCCAGCAGTTTAGGGGGGGACAATGAGCAGTTCTTC.

This clonotype was observed many times. This chain joins TRBV12-3 or TRBV12-4 and TRBJ1-5; D ambiguous. Trimming stripped 5 bases from V and 9 bases from J, with 17 bases between. The CDR3 length is 14 residues. CDR3 sequence (DNA): TGTGCCAGCAGTCCTAGGCATCAATCAGGGCCCCAGCATTTT. Its translation: CASSPRHQSGPQHF.

This clonotype has more than one count but fewer than ten. V and J are TRBV6-6 and TRBJ1-1, with no clear D. The CDR3 has 13 residues. Germline CDR1 is MNHNY and CDR2 is SVGAGI (reference sequence). V dropped 6 bases and J dropped 4 bases, with 12 bases sitting between them. The CDR3 loop reads CASSLTLVTEAFF. The CDR3 DNA reads TGTGCCAGCAGCTTGACACTGGTCACTGAAGCTTTCTTT.

This clonotype was counted ten times or more. The chain links TRBV10-3 to TRBJ2-7; 8 bases map to TRBD2. The V and J ends lost 3 bases and 0 bases, in that order; junction bases with no gene match: 1. The CDR3 has 14 residues. The V gene's germline CDR1 is ENHRY and CDR2 SYGVKD. CDR3 in DNA: TGTGCCATCAGTGAAGCGGGAGTCTCCTACGAGCAGTACTTC. This encodes CAISEAGVSYEQYF.

The V gene is TRBV6-2 or TRBV6-3, the J gene TRBJ1-1; a weak D match, TRBD1 (5 bases). Deletions cut 6 bases from V and 7 bases from J, with 12 bases between. Germline lookup yields CDR1 MNHEY and CDR2 SVGEGT. The CDR3 loop spans 12 amino acids. This CDR3 is CASRARGLEAFF. For the CDR3, the DNA is TGTGCCAGCAGGGCAAGGGGCCTTGAAGCTTTCTTT.

This clonotype came up a few times. The genes are TRBV5-5 and TRBJ1-5; perhaps TRBD1 as D (5 bases). Trimming took off 2 bases at V and 0 bases at J, with 9 bases between the two ends. The CDR3 has 15 amino acids. Germline V gives CDR1 SGHKS, CDR2 YYEKEE (reference sequence). Here the CDR3 reads CASSLGTVSNQPQHF. The CDR3 DNA reads TGTGCCAGCAGCTTAGGGACGGTTAGCAATCAGCCCCAGCATTTT.

This clonotype was recorded many times. This chain uses TRBV7-9 with TRBJ2-7, with a tentative D call TRBD1 (6 bases). Per germline, CDR1 SEHNR and CDR2 FQNEAQ (reference sequence). V gave up 1 base and J gave up 6 bases, with 13 bases separating them. The CDR3 runs 14 residues. The CDR3: CASSLGLGGSEQYF. CDR3 in DNA: TGTGCCAGCAGCTTAGGATTAGGGGGATCCGAGCAGTACTTC.

In this sample, this clonotype turned up many times. This sequence joins TRBV27 and TRBJ2-1, with 7 bases that match TRBD2. This CDR3 comprises 14 residues. The germline CDR1 and CDR2 sequences are MNHEY and SMNVEV (reference sequence). With V trimmed by 3 bases and J by 9 bases, 8 bases remained unmatched. In DNA form, the CDR3 reads TGTGCCAGCAGTTTGCGCTTGGGGGGGGGTGAGCAGTTCTTC. As protein: CASSLRLGGGEQFF.